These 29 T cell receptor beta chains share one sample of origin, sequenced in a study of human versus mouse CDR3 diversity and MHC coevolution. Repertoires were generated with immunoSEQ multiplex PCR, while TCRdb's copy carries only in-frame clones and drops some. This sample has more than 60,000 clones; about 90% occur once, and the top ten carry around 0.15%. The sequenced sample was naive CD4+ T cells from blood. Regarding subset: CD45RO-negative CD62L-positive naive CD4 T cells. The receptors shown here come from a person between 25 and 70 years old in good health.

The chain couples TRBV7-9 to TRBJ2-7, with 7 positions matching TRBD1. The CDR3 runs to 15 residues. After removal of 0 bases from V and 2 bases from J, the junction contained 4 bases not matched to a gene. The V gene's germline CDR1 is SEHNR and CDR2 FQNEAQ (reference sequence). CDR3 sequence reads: CASSLALQGAYEQYF. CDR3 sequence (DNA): TGTGCCAGCAGCTTAGCTCTGCAGGGGGCCTACGAGCAGTACTTC.

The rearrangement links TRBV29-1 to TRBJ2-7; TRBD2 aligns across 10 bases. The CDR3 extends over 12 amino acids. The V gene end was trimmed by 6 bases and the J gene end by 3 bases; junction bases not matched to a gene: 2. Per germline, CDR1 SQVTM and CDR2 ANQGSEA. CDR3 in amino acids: CSVRTSGYEQYF. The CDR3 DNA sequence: TGCAGCGTCCGGACTAGCGGCTACGAGCAGTACTTC.

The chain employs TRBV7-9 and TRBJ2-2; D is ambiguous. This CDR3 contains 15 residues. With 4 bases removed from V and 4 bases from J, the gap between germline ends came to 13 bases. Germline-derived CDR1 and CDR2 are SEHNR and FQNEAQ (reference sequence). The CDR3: CASSYELTTTGELFF. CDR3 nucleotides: TGTGCCAGCAGCTATGAGCTAACTACCACCGGGGAGCTGTTTTTT.

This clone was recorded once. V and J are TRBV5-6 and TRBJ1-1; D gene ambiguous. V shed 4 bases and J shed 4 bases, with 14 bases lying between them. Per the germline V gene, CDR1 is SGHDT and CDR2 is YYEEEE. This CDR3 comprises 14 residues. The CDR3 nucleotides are TGTGCCAGCAGCCTGGGCTATGCAGGCACTGAAGCTTTCTTT. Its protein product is CASSLGYAGTEAFF.

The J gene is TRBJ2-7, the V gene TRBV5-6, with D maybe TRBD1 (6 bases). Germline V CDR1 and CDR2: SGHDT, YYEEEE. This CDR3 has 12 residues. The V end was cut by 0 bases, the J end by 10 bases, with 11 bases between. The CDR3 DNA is TGTGCCAGCAGCTTGGCTACAGGGCATCAGTACTTC. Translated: CASSLATGHQYF.

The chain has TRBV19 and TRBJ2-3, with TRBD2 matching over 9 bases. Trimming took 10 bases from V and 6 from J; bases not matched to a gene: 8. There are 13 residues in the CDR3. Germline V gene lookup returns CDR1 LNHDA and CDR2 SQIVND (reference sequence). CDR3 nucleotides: TGTGCCACGCGCGGGACTAGCCCTGATACGCAGTATTTT. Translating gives CATRGTSPDTQYF.

The CDR3 DNA reads TGTGCCAGCAGTGTATTCGGTGAGGCAGAGACCTACGAGCAGTACTTC. It translates to CASSVFGEAETYEQYF. The V and J genes are TRBV7-8 and TRBJ2-5; D remains unclear. The J call may be wrong; the DNA end is better matched by TRBJ2-7. The germline V gene encodes CDR1 SGHVS and CDR2 FQNEAQ. The CDR3 spans 16 residues.

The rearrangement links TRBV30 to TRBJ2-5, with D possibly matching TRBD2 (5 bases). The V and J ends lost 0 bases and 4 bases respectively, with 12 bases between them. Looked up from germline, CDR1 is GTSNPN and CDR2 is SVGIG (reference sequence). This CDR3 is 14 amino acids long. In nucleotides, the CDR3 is TGTGCCTGGAGTGTAGGGCTAGCTGGAGAGACCCAGTACTTC. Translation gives CAWSVGLAGETQYF.

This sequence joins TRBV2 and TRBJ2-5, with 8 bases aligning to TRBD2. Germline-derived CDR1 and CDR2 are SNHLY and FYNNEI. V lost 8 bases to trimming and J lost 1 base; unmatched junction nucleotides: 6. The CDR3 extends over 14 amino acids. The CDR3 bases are TGTGCCAGCCGTCTAGCGGGCACCCAAGAGACCCAGTACTTC. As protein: CASRLAGTQETQYF.

The CDR3 nucleotides are TGTGCCAGCAGCCGCGGGGAACTTAACTATGGCTACACCTTC. This translates into CASSRGELNYGYTF. The genes are TRBV25-1 and TRBJ1-2; D unclear. V gave up 6 bases and J gave up 1 base, with 12 bases separating them. This CDR3 spans 14 amino acids. CDR1 is MGHDK and CDR2 is SYGVNS in the germline V gene.

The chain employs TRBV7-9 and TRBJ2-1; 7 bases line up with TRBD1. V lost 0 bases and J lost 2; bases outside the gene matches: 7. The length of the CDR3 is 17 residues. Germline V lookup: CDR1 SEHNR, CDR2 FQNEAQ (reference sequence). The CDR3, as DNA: TGTGCCAGCAGCTTAGCGTTAGGGACAGCCCCCTACAATGAGCAGTTCTTC. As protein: CASSLALGTAPYNEQFF. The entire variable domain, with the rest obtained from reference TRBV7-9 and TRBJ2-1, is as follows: DTGVSQNPRHKITKRGQNVTFRCDPISEHNRLYWYRQTLGQGPEFLTYFQNEAQLEKSRLLSDRFSAERPKGSFSTLEIQRTEQGDSAMYLCASSLALGTAPYNEQFFGPGTRLTVL.

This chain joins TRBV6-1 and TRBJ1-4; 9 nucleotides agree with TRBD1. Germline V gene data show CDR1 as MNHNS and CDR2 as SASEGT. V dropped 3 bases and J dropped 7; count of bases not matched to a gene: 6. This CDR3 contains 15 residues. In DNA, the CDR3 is TGTGCCAGCAGTGACCCGGGACAGGGAAGTGAAAAACTGTTTTTT. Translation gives CASSDPGQGSEKLFF.

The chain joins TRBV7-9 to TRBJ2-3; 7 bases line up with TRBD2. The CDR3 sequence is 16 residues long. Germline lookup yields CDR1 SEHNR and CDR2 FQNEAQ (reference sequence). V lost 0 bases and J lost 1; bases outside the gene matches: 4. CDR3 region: CASSLAGAGRTDTQYF. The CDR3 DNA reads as TGTGCCAGCAGCTTAGCAGGAGCGGGGCGCACAGATACGCAGTATTTT.

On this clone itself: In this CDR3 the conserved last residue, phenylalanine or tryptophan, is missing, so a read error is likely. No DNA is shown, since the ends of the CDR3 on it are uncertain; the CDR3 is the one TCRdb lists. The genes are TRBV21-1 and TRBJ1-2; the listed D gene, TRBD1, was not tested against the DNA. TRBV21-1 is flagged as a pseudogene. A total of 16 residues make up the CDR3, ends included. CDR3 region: CASRRGDRERTHGYTL.

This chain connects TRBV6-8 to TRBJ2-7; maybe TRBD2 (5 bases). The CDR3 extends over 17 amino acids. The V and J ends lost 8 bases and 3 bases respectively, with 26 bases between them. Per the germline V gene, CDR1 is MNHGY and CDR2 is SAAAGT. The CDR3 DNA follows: TGTGCCAGCTGGATGGGTATAGGCTGCGGGCGATTCTACGAGCAGTACTTC. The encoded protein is CASWMGIGCGRFYEQYF.

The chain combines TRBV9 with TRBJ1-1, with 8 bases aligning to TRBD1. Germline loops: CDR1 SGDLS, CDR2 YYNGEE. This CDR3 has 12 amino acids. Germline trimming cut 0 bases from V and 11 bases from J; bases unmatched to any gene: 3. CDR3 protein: CASSVGQGKAFF. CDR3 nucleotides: TGTGCCAGCAGCGTAGGACAGGGGAAGGCTTTCTTT. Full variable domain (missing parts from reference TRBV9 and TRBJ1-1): DSGVTQTPKHLITATGQRVTLRCSPRSGDLSVYWYQQSLDQGLQFLIQYYNGEERAKGNILERFSAQQFPDLHSELNLSSLELGDSALYFCASSVGQGKAFFGQGTRLTVV.

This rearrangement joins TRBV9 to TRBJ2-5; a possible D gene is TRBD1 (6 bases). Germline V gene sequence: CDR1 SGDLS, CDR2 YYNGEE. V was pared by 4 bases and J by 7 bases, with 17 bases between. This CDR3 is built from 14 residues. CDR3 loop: CASSPPGQPGTQYF. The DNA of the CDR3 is TGTGCCAGCAGCCCGCCAGGACAGCCCGGGACCCAGTACTTC.

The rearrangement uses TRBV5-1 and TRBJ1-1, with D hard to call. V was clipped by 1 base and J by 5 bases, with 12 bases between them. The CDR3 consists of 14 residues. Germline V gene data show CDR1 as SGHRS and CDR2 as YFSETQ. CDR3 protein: CASSLIGEGTEAFF. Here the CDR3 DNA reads TGCGCCAGCAGCTTGATCGGGGAAGGGACTGAAGCTTTCTTT.

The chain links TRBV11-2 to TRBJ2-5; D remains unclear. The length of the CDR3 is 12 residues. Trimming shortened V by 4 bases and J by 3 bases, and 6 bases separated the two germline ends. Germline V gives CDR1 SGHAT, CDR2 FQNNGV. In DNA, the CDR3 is TGTGCCAGCAGCTCGGTGGAAGAGACCCAGTACTTC. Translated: CASSSVEETQYF.

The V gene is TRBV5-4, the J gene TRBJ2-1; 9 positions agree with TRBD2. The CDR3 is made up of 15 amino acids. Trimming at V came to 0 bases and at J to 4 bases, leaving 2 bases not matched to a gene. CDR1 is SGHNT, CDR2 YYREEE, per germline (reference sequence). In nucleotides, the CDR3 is TGTGCCAGCAGCTTGGGACTAGCGGATTACAATGAGCAGTTCTTC. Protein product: CASSLGLADYNEQFF.

The CDR3 protein is CASSPDGYATGELFF. The CDR3 bases are TGCGCCAGCAGCCCCGACGGGTATGCCACCGGGGAGCTGTTTTTT. The chain uses TRBV4-1 and TRBJ2-2; D uncertain. Germline V gives CDR1 MGHRA, CDR2 YSYEKL. V was clipped by 4 bases and J by 4 bases, with 13 bases between them. This CDR3 is built from 15 residues.

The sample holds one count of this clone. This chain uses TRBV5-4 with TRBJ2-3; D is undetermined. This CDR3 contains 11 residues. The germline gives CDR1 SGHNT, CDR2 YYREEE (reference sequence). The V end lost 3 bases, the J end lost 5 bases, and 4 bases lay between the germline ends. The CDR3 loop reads CASSSVDTQYF. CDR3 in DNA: TGTGCCAGCAGCTCGGTAGATACGCAGTATTTT.

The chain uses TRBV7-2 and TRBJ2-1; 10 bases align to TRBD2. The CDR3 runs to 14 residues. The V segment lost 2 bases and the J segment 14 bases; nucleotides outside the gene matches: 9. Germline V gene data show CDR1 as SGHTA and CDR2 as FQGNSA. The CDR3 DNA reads TGTGCCAGCAGCTTATCTAGCGGGAGTATATCGGAGTTCTTC. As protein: CASSLSSGSISEFF. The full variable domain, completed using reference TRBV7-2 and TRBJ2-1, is GAGVSQSPSNKVTEKGKDVELRCDPISGHTALYWYRQSLGQGLEFLIYFQGNSAPDKSGLPSDRFSAERTGGSVSTLTIQRTQQEDSAVYLCASSLSSGSISEFFGPGTRLTVL.

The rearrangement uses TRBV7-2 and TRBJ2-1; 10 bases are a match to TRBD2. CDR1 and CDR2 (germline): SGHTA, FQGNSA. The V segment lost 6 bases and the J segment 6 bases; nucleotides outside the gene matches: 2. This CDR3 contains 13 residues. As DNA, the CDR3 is TGTGCCAGCAGAGTAGCGGGGGGCAATGAGCAGTTCTTC. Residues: CASRVAGGNEQFF.

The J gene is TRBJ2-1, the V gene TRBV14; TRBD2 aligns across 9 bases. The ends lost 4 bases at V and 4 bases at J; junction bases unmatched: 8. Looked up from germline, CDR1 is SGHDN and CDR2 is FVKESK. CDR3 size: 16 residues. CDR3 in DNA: TGTGCCAGCAGCCGAGGACCTAGCGGGATATACAATGAGCAGTTCTTC. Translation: CASSRGPSGIYNEQFF.

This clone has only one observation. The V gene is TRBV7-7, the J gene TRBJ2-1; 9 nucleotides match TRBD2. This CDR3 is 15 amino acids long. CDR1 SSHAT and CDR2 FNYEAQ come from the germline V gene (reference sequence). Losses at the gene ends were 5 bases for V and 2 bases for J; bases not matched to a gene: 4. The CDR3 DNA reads TGTGCCAGCAGCACAAGCGGGGGGACCTACAATGAGCAGTTCTTC. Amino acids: CASSTSGGTYNEQFF.

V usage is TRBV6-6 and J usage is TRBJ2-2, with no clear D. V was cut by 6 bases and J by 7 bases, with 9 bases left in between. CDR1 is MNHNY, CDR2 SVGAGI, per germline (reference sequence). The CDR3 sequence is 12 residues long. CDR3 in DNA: TGTGCCAGCAGACCCGCTAACGGGGAGCTGTTTTTT. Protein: CASRPANGELFF.

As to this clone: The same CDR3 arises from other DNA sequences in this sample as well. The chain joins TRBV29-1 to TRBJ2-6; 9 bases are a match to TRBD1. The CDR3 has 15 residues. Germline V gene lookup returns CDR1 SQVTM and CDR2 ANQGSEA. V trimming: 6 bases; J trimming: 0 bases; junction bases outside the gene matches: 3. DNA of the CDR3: TGCAGCGTCGGACAGGGGAGCTCTGGGGCCAACGTCCTGACTTTC. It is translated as CSVGQGSSGANVLTF.

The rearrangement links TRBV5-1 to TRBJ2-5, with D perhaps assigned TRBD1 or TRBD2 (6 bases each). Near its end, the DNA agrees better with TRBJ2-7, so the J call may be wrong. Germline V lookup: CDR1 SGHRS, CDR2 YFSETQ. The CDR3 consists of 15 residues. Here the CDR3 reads CASRLGGQTSYEQYF. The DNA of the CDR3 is TGCGCCAGCCGTTTGGGGGGACAAACCTCCTACGAGCAGTACTTC.